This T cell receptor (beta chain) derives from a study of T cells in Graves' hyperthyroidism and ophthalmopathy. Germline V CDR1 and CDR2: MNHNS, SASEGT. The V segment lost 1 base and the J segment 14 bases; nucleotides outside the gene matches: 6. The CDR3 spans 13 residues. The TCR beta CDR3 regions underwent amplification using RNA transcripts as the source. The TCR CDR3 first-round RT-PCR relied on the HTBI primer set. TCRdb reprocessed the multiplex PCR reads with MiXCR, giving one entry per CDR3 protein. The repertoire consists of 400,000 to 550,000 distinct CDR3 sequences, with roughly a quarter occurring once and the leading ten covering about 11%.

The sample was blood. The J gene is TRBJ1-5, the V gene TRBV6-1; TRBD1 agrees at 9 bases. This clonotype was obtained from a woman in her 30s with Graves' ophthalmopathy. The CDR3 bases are TGTGCCAGCAGTGAAGTCGACAGGGGGGTAAAGCATTTT. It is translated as CASSEVDRGVKHF.